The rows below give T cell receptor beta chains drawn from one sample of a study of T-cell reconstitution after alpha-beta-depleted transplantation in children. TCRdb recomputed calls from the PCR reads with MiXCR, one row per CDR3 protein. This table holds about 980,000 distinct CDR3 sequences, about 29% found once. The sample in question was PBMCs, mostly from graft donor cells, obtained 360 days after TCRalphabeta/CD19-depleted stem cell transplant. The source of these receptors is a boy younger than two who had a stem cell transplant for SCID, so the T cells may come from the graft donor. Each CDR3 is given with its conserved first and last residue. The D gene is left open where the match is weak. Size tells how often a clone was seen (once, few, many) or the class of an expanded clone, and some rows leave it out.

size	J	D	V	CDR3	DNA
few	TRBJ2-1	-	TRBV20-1	CSASYRAYEQFF	TGCAGTGCTTCCTACAGGGCCTATGAGCAGTTCTTC
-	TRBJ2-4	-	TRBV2	CASSLLDTNIQYF	TGTGCCAGCAGTCTTCTGGATACAAACATTCAGTACTTC
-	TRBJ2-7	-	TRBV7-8	CASSLPSPGSYEQYF	TGTGCCAGCAGCTTACCCAGTCCGGGATCGTACGAGCAGTACTTC
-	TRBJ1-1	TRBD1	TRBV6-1	CASSPDRGLGNTEAFF	TGTGCCAGCAGCCCCGACAGGGGGCTTGGGAACACTGAAGCTTTCTTT
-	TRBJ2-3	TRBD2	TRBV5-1	CASSIPLAGSVDTQYF	TGCGCCAGCAGCATCCCCCTAGCGGGGTCGGTAGATACGCAGTATTTT
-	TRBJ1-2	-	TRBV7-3	CASSLTVGGDGYTF	TGTGCCAGCAGCTTAACCGTCGGAGGGGATGGCTACACCTTC
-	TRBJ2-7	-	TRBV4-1	CASSQTIGTKSGEQYF	TGCGCCAGCAGCCAGACGATCGGGACAAAAAGTGGCGAGCAGTACTTC
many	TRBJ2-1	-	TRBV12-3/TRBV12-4	CASSRQGNEQFF	TGTGCCAGCAGTCGCCAGGGGAATGAGCAGTTCTTC
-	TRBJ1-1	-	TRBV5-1	CASSWKKMNTEAFF	TGCGCCAGCAGCTGGAAAAAGATGAACACTGAAGCTTTCTTT
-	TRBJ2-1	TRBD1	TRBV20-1	CSAIVPWDRGTNEQFF	TGCAGTGCTATCGTACCTTGGGACAGGGGGACTAATGAGCAGTTCTTC
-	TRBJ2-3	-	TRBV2	CASRSLRATDTQYF	TGTGCCAGCAGGTCCCTAAGGGCCACAGATACGCAGTATTTT
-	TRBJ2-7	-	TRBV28	CASSPADSGGYEQYF	TGTGCCAGCAGCCCAGCCGATAGCGGTGGCTACGAGCAGTACTTC
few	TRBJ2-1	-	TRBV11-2	CASSSHEGYEQFF	TGTGCCAGCAGCTCCCACGAGGGTTATGAGCAGTTCTTC
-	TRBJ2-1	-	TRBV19	CASSIIAGSYNEQFF	TGTGCCAGTAGTATCATTGCGGGCTCCTACAATGAGCAGTTCTTC
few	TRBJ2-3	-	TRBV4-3	CASSQGGSSTDTQYF	TGCGCCAGCAGCCAAGGGGGTTCCTCCACAGATACGCAGTATTTT
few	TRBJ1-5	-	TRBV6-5	CASSSTENQPQHF	TGTGCCAGCAGTTCGACAGAAAATCAGCCCCAGCATTTT
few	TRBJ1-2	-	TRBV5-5	CASSLPKGPGANYGYTF	TGTGCCAGCAGCTTGCCAAAAGGACCGGGGGCTAACTATGGCTACACCTTC
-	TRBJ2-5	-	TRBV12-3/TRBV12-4	CASSLAGHQKETQYF	TGTGCCAGCAGTTTGGCGGGACATCAGAAAGAGACCCAGTACTTC